The 18 T cell receptor beta chains below come from one sample, sequenced in a study of cytomegalovirus exposure and HLA in healthy donors. PCR used 60 Vbeta primers and 13 Jbeta primers. The method was immunoSEQ multiplex PCR; TCRdb's version includes in-frame clones alone and lacks a portion of them. The profile covers approximately 150,000 clones, with about three quarters appearing a single time and 1.6% taken by the ten largest. Sequencing was carried out using PBMCs. The receptors originated from a female donor in good health and CMV-seronegative.

The V and J genes are TRBV29-1 and TRBJ2-7; TRBD2 agrees at 10 bases. The CDR3 extends over 17 amino acids. Germline CDR1 is SQVTM and CDR2 is ANQGSEA. Unmatched junction bases numbered 17, after V lost 0 bases and J lost 9 bases. The CDR3 here is CSVEDLASGSILGGQYF. Here the CDR3 DNA reads TGCAGCGTTGAAGATCTCGCTAGCGGGAGTATCCTGGGGGGGCAGTACTTC.

This clone has just a few counts. This sequence joins TRBV15 and TRBJ1-1; D not resolved. The CDR3 length is 14 residues. Germline V gives CDR1 LNHNV, CDR2 YYDKDF (reference sequence). V dropped 0 bases and J dropped 3 bases, with 8 bases sitting between them. CDR3 nucleotide sequence: TGTGCCACCAGCAGAGAGTTCGGGGACACTGAAGCTTTCTTT. It translates to CATSREFGDTEAFF.

The V and J genes are TRBV9 and TRBJ1-6; D gene uncertain. Per germline, CDR1 SGDLS and CDR2 YYNGEE. The V and J ends lost 2 bases and 0 bases respectively, with 9 bases between them. The CDR3 has 16 amino acids. The CDR3 protein is CASSVDWSSYNSPLHF. CDR3 bases: TGTGCCAGCAGCGTCGACTGGAGCTCCTATAATTCACCCCTCCACTTT.

CDR3 in DNA: TGTGCCAGCAGCTCCCGGCTAGAAGCCTACGAGCAGTACTTC. Translation gives CASSSRLEAYEQYF. This rearrangement joins TRBV11-2 to TRBJ2-7; D ambiguous. The CDR3 loop spans 14 amino acids. The germline V gene has CDR1 SGHAT and CDR2 FQNNGV. V was clipped by 4 bases and J by 2 bases, with 12 bases between them.

The chain employs TRBV19 and TRBJ2-1; the D is unclear. This CDR3 region has 13 residues. Trimming stripped 6 bases from V and 4 bases from J, with 10 bases between. The germline V gene has CDR1 LNHDA and CDR2 SQIVND (reference sequence). CDR3 coding DNA: TGTGCCAGTAGGACTGCCGGGTACAATGAGCAGTTCTTC. It is translated as CASRTAGYNEQFF.

The rearrangement links TRBV10-3 to TRBJ1-1; 9 bases map to TRBD1. The CDR3 totals 14 residues. The germline V gene has CDR1 ENHRY and CDR2 SYGVKD. With 6 bases clipped from V and 2 bases from J, the junction kept 4 bases outside the gene matches. The CDR3 region is CAISRQGENTEAFF. As DNA, the CDR3 is TGTGCCATCAGCCGACAGGGGGAAAACACTGAAGCTTTCTTT.

The CDR3 is CAWSVLSGRTEAFF. The CDR3 DNA reads as TGTGCCTGGAGTGTACTTAGCGGAAGGACTGAAGCTTTCTTT. The chain uses TRBV30 and TRBJ1-1, with D uncertain. CDR1 is GTSNPN, CDR2 SVGIG, per germline (reference sequence). V was pared by 0 bases and J by 5 bases, with 13 bases between. The CDR3 loop spans 14 amino acids. The full variable domain, in which reference TRBV30 and TRBJ1-1 provide the parts outside the CDR3, is SQTIHQWPATLVQPVGSPLSLECTVEGTSNPNLYWYRQAAGRGLQLLFYSVGIGQISSEVPQNLSASRPQDRQFILSSKKLLLSDSGFYLCAWSVLSGRTEAFFGQGTRLTVV.

This clone appeared a few times. The CDR3 spells CASSFGTTAYNEQFF. DNA of the CDR3: TGTGCCAGCAGCTTCGGGACAACCGCCTACAATGAGCAGTTCTTC. The chain uses TRBV5-6 and TRBJ2-1, with D perhaps TRBD1 (6 bases). V was clipped by 2 bases and J by 2 bases, with 11 bases between them. This CDR3 comprises 15 residues. The germline V gene has CDR1 SGHDT and CDR2 YYEEEE.

The chain joins TRBV9 to TRBJ2-4; perhaps TRBD1 as D (6 bases). Germline CDR1 is SGDLS and CDR2 is YYNGEE. Trimming left V 5 bases short and J 7 bases short, with 19 bases between. CDR3 length: 15 amino acids. The CDR3 here is CASSETGTRGNIQYF. The CDR3 DNA reads TGTGCCAGCAGTGAAACCGGGACAAGGGGCAACATTCAGTACTTC.

The chain recombines TRBV28 with TRBJ1-1; D unclear. Germline CDR1 MDHEN, CDR2 SYDVKM. V lost 8 bases and J lost 7, with 17 bases in between. This CDR3 comprises 13 residues. CDR3 sequence (DNA): TGTGCCAGCGTACCCCGTGGGAGAAGTGAAGCTTTCTTT. Protein sequence: CASVPRGRSEAFF.

The chain is built from TRBV7-9 and TRBJ2-1, with D perhaps TRBD1 (6 bases). The CDR3 runs to 13 residues. Per germline, CDR1 SEHNR and CDR2 FQNEAQ (reference sequence). V was shortened by 1 base and J by 9 bases, with 10 bases between the two germline ends. In nucleotides, the CDR3 is TGTGCCAGCAGCTTAGAGGGGGTCGGTGAGCAGTTCTTC. Translation gives CASSLEGVGEQFF.

The chain employs TRBV28 and TRBJ2-7; 9 nucleotides line up with TRBD1. There are 14 residues in the CDR3. CDR1 and CDR2 from the germline V gene are MDHEN and SYDVKM. The junction had 8 bases not matched to a gene; V was cut back by 8 bases and J by 3 bases. CDR3 residues: CASSLGDRDYEQYF. The CDR3 bases are TGTGCCAGCTCATTAGGGGACAGGGACTACGAGCAGTACTTC. Complete variable domain (other parts from reference TRBV28 and TRBJ2-7): DVKVTQSSRYLVKRTGEKVFLECVQDMDHENMFWYRQDPGLGLRLIYFSYDVKMKEKGDIPEGYSVSREKKERFSLILESASTNQTSMYLCASSLGDRDYEQYFGPGTRLTVT.

A remark on this clone: A read error may account for a junction end that differs from germline. V gene TRBV5-1 combines with J gene TRBJ1-6; 8 bases fit TRBD1. Germline CDR1 reads SGHRS; CDR2 reads YFSETQ. This CDR3 region has 15 residues. CDR3 in DNA: TGCGCCGGCAGCCCCACAGGGGGGAGAAATTCACCCCTCCACTTT. It specifies CAGSPTGGRNSPLHF.

This clone was detected a few times. The J gene is TRBJ1-4, the V gene TRBV30, with 7 bases aligning to TRBD1. V lost 2 bases, J lost 8 bases, and 11 bases stayed unmatched. Germline values: CDR1 GTSNPN, CDR2 SVGIG (reference sequence). This CDR3 is built from 15 residues. The CDR3 bases are TGTGCCTGGAGTAGCTGGGACACAGGGGAGGAAAAACTGTTTTTT. Its translation is CAWSSWDTGEEKLFF.

The genes are TRBV25-1 and TRBJ1-4; 8 bases map to TRBD1. The CDR3 sequence is 15 residues long. With 1 base clipped from V and 8 bases from J, the junction kept 6 bases outside the gene matches. Per the germline V gene, CDR1 is MGHDK and CDR2 is SYGVNS. The CDR3 region is CASSESGTGYEKLFF. The CDR3 DNA is TGTGCCAGCAGTGAATCCGGGACAGGTTACGAAAAACTGTTTTTT.

This clone was seen a handful of times. This rearrangement joins TRBV7-9 to TRBJ2-1; 7 positions agree with TRBD2. The ends lost 1 base at V and 2 bases at J; junction bases unmatched: 8. The CDR3 loop spans 17 amino acids. Germline values: CDR1 SEHNR, CDR2 FQNEAQ (reference sequence). The CDR3 region is CASSLGRRGGAYNEQFF. CDR3 DNA: TGTGCCAGCAGCTTAGGCCGTCGTGGGGGGGCCTACAATGAGCAGTTCTTC.

The V gene is TRBV6-6, the J gene TRBJ1-4, with 11 bases that match TRBD1. V trimming: 9 bases; J trimming: 6 bases; junction bases outside the gene matches: 6. Germline CDR1 is MNHNY and CDR2 is SVGAGI (reference sequence). There are 14 residues in the CDR3. CDR3 sequence: CASQRDRGDEKLFF. The CDR3 nucleotides read TGTGCCAGTCAGAGGGACAGGGGGGATGAAAAACTGTTTTTT.

A single count supports this clone. V and J are TRBV18 and TRBJ1-2; D unclear. Trimming pared 3 bases from V and 0 bases from J, leaving 14 bases between. Germline V gives CDR1 KGHSH, CDR2 LQKENI. The CDR3 loop spans 16 amino acids. The CDR3 DNA reads as TGTGCCAGCTCACCCATCCCGGGGAAAGCTAACTATGGCTACACCTTC. This translates into CASSPIPGKANYGYTF. Variable domain in full (rest from reference TRBV18 and TRBJ1-2): NAGVMQNPRHLVRRRGQEARLRCSPMKGHSHVYWYRQLPEEGLKFMVYLQKENIIDESGMPKERFSAEFPKEGPSILRIQQVVRGDSAAYFCASSPIPGKANYGYTFGSGTRLTVV.